What follows describes a single T cell receptor (beta chain). This sample is part of a study of blood T cell repertoires in COVID-19. Turning to the study itself: From the United States, Italy and Spain came samples of acute and convalescent COVID-19. T cells, B-cell-depleted T cells, or PBMCs provided the cDNA or gDNA that served as material.

Here immunoSEQ multiplex PCR was the method, and the copy in TCRdb shows in-frame clones only, minus some. The sample lists fewer than 400,000 clones; roughly 90% were seen once. Germline-derived CDR1 and CDR2 are SGHTA and FQGNSA. This CDR3 comprises 15 residues. The ends lost 1 base at V and 8 bases at J; junction bases unmatched: 8. The study counted Cohort 3 donors as recovered given two negative PCRs, clearance, or symptom resolution. Specimen: PBMCs or T cells enriched from blood (not recorded which). V and J are TRBV7-2 and TRBJ1-2; TRBD1 matches 9 bases. This clonotype was sampled from a woman in her twenties or thirties who had recovered from COVID-19. The CDR3 region is CASSLVGTGWLGYTF. CDR3 DNA sequence: TGTGCCAGCAGCTTAGTAGGGACAGGGTGGTTGGGCTACACCTTC.